This passage covers 28 T cell receptor beta chains from one sample sequenced in a study of T cells after yellow fever vaccination. MiXCR, applied by TCRdb to the 5' RACE reads, yields one record per CDR3 protein. The sample carries more than 65,000 distinct CDR3 sequences, 4.5% to 7.5% recorded once. This sample comprised CD4+ T cells sorted from PBMCs, obtained about 2 weeks after the first yellow fever vaccination. The source of these receptors is a man between 18 and 29 years old who received the YFV17D yellow fever vaccine.

On this clonotype itself: With a much larger clone just one base away, this may be a read error. J is TRBJ2-7 and V is TRBV6-2 or TRBV6-3; D is undetermined. The germline gives CDR1 MNHEY, CDR2 SVGEGT. V lost 0 bases and J lost 6, with 15 bases in between. CDR3 length: 15 amino acids. The CDR3 DNA follows: TGTGCCAGCAGTTACTCGAGGTCGGAGTACTTCGAGCAGTACTTC. It is translated as CASSYSRSEYFEQYF.

V is TRBV3-1 and J is TRBJ1-6; D is possibly TRBD1 (5 bases). The germline CDR1 and CDR2 sequences are LGHDT and YNNKEL (reference sequence). V was clipped by 4 bases and J by 7 bases, with 14 bases between them. The CDR3 is 15 amino acids. The CDR3 here is CASSLGPGLNSPLHF. CDR3 DNA: TGTGCCAGCAGCCTAGGACCGGGACTGAATTCACCCCTCCACTTT.

This clonotype was recorded many times. The chain couples TRBV7-2 to TRBJ1-1, with 7 bases fitting TRBD1. Trimming took 2 bases from V and 3 from J; bases not matched to a gene: 3. The CDR3 is 14 residues long. Germline values: CDR1 SGHTA, CDR2 FQGNSA. CDR3 DNA sequence: TGTGCCAGCAGCTTATACAGGGGAGACACTGAAGCTTTCTTT. It yields the protein CASSLYRGDTEAFF. The variable domain in full, completed from reference TRBV7-2 and TRBJ1-1, reads GAGVSQSPSNKVTEKGKDVELRCDPISGHTALYWYRQSLGQGLEFLIYFQGNSAPDKSGLPSDRFSAERTGGSVSTLTIQRTQQEDSAVYLCASSLYRGDTEAFFGQGTRLTVV.

This clonotype was picked up many times. The CDR3 here is CATTWTENTEAFF. CDR3 DNA sequence: TGTGCCACAACCTGGACGGAGAACACTGAAGCTTTCTTT. The rearrangement links TRBV6-1 to TRBJ1-1; D is ambiguous. Trimming removed 10 bases from V and 1 base from J, with 13 bases in between. Per germline, CDR1 MNHNS and CDR2 SASEGT. This CDR3 region has 13 residues.

The table lists this clonotype with many counts. This chain connects TRBV9 to TRBJ1-6, with unresolved D. The CDR3 runs 16 residues. The germline gives CDR1 SGDLS, CDR2 YYNGEE. The germline V and J ends were trimmed by 0 bases and 0 bases, with 7 bases remaining between them. The CDR3 loop reads CASSVATSSYNSPLHF. The CDR3 coding sequence is TGTGCCAGCAGCGTAGCTACGAGCTCCTATAATTCACCCCTCCACTTT.

At least ten counts were recorded for this clonotype. This chain uses TRBV4-2 with TRBJ2-3; 10 bases are shared with TRBD2. In germline, CDR1 is LGHNA, CDR2 YNFKEQ. The CDR3 has 17 residues. V gave up 2 bases and J gave up 6 bases; unmatched junction bases: 11. The DNA for the CDR3 is TGTGCCAGCAGCCAAAAGGCAGCGGGGGGGCTTTCGGATACGCAGTATTTT. Protein product: CASSQKAAGGLSDTQYF.

This clonotype occurred many times. The chain has TRBV5-1 and TRBJ2-5; 8 bases agree with TRBD1. Trimming cost V 5 bases and J 2 bases; bases outside gene matches: 5. The CDR3 length is 14 residues. Germline CDR1 SGHRS, CDR2 YFSETQ. CDR3 loop: CASSQGTGQETQYF. The CDR3 DNA reads as TGCGCCAGCAGTCAAGGGACAGGTCAAGAGACCCAGTACTTC.

This clonotype appeared many times. This chain joins TRBV7-3 and TRBJ2-1; 13 bases line up with TRBD2. Trimming cost V 5 bases and J 4 bases; bases outside gene matches: 8. Germline V gives CDR1 SGHTA, CDR2 FQGTGA. This CDR3 is built from 17 residues. The CDR3 is CASSPPGLAGMYNEQFF. CDR3 nucleotides: TGTGCCAGCAGCCCCCCGGGACTAGCGGGGATGTACAATGAGCAGTTCTTC.

This clonotype was detected a few times. The gene calls are TRBV6-5 and TRBJ2-7; 7 positions match TRBD1. Trimming at V came to 2 bases and at J to 0 bases, leaving 4 bases not matched to a gene. Germline V gene data show CDR1 as MNHEY and CDR2 as SVGAGI. This CDR3 comprises 15 residues. As DNA, the CDR3 is TGTGCCAGCAGTTACCAGACAGGGATCTCCTACGAGCAGTACTTC. This encodes CASSYQTGISYEQYF.

This clonotype was detected ten times or more. The CDR3 region has the DNA TGTGCCAGCATCCCCGCCTGGCCTAGCGGGGGGTATGAGCAGTTCTTC. Amino acid sequence: CASIPAWPSGGYEQFF. V is TRBV12-3 or TRBV12-4 and J is TRBJ2-1, with 11 bases aligning to TRBD2. The trim removed 7 bases at V and 8 bases at J, leaving 13 bases unmatched. This CDR3 is built from 16 residues.

This clonotype was counted ten times or more. This chain links TRBV7-2 with TRBJ2-5; D not resolved. This CDR3 spans 12 amino acids. Germline CDR1 is SGHTA and CDR2 is FQGNSA. Deletions cut 3 bases from V and 4 bases from J, with 6 bases between. CDR3 nucleotide sequence: TGTGCCAGCAGCTTGACGGCAGAGACCCAGTACTTC. Residues: CASSLTAETQYF. The whole variable domain, filled in from reference TRBV7-2 and TRBJ2-5, reads GAGVSQSPSNKVTEKGKDVELRCDPISGHTALYWYRQSLGQGLEFLIYFQGNSAPDKSGLPSDRFSAERTGGSVSTLTIQRTQQEDSAVYLCASSLTAETQYFGPGTRLLVL.

This clonotype appeared many times. The chain has TRBV5-1 and TRBJ2-1, with 11 nucleotides matching TRBD2. This CDR3 has 16 residues. CDR1 SGHRS and CDR2 YFSETQ come from the germline V gene. J lost 5 bases, V lost 3 bases, and 7 bases had no gene match. As DNA, the CDR3 is TGCGCCAGCAGCTGGGACCCTAGCGGGGGGAACAATGAGCAGTTCTTC. Amino acid sequence: CASSWDPSGGNNEQFF.

This clonotype has a count of ten or more. The rearrangement uses TRBV4-1 and TRBJ1-1; possibly TRBD1 for D (6 bases). The CDR3 extends over 14 amino acids. V was clipped by 6 bases and J by 12 bases, with 23 bases between them. CDR1 MGHRA and CDR2 YSYEKL come from the germline V gene. The CDR3 nucleotides read TGCGCCAGCAGGACCCCGGGGGCCCGCCCCGAATCTTTCTTT. Amino acid sequence: CASRTPGARPESFF.

Many counts were recorded for this clonotype. The rearrangement links TRBV20-1 to TRBJ1-3, with unresolved D. CDR3 length: 14 residues. CDR1 DFQATT and CDR2 SNEGSKA come from the germline V gene (reference sequence). Between the trimmed V and J ends, which lost 0 bases and 0 bases, there was a span of 6 bases. In DNA, the CDR3 is TGCAGTGCTAGAGATGCCAGCTCTGGAAACACCATATATTTT. It translates to CSARDASSGNTIYF.

This clonotype was observed many times. The rearrangement links TRBV5-1 to TRBJ2-2; 7 bases line up with TRBD2. The CDR3 length is 16 residues. CDR1 is SGHRS and CDR2 is YFSETQ in the germline V gene. With 0 bases clipped from V and 2 bases from J, the junction kept 4 bases outside the gene matches. The DNA of the CDR3 is TGCGCCAGCAGCTTGGAACTAGCGCTTAACACCGGGGAGCTGTTTTTT. Translating gives CASSLELALNTGELFF.

This chain connects TRBV7-1 to TRBJ2-1; D possibly corresponds to TRBD2 (5 bases). TRBV7-1 is annotated as an ORF whose role is uncertain. V lost 3 bases, J lost 7 bases, and 16 bases lay in between. The CDR3 sequence is 15 residues long. CDR3 residues: CASSSGLFCWNEQFF. The CDR3 coding sequence is TGTGCCAGCAGCTCCGGACTCTTCTGCTGGAATGAGCAGTTCTTC.

This clonotype was recorded once. This chain links TRBV5-8 with TRBJ2-7; TRBD1 might be the D (5 bases). V lost 7 bases and J 3 bases, leaving 14 bases between the germline ends. Germline assignment: CDR1 SGHTS and CDR2 YDEGEE. The CDR3 runs 13 residues. CDR3 DNA: TGTGCCAGCGGCCCTGGGGCCATCTACGAGCAGTACTTC. It specifies CASGPGAIYEQYF.

This clonotype came up many times. CDR3 in DNA: TGTGCCAGCAGCTTAGAATGCCGATCGGCGTCCTACGAGCAGTACGTC. Translated, it gives CASSLECRSASYEQYV. This chain uses TRBV7-9 with TRBJ2-7; D uncertain. CDR3 length: 16 amino acids. In germline, CDR1 is SEHNR, CDR2 FQNEAQ (reference sequence). Trimming took 1 base from V and 1 from J, leaving 14 bases between them.

This clonotype was counted many times. This sequence joins TRBV7-2 and TRBJ1-5; unclear D gene. This CDR3 has 13 amino acids. CDR1 is SGHTA, CDR2 FQGNSA, per germline. V was shortened by 5 bases and J by 9 bases, with 14 bases between the two germline ends. For the CDR3, the DNA is TGTGCCAGCAGCCCCGACACGGTTGGGCCCCAGCATTTT. Amino acid sequence: CASSPDTVGPQHF.

This clonotype was counted at least ten times. The chain uses TRBV18 and TRBJ2-1; 9 bases are a match to TRBD2. In germline, CDR1 is KGHSH, CDR2 LQKENI. V gave up 3 bases and J gave up 6 bases; unmatched junction bases: 12. The CDR3 runs to 17 residues. Written as DNA, the CDR3 is TGTGCCAGCTCACCGGTCCTGGGACTAGCTTTATCCAATGAGCAGTTCTTC. This sequence encodes CASSPVLGLALSNEQFF.

This clonotype was counted at least ten times. The chain employs TRBV28 and TRBJ1-5, with D perhaps matching TRBD1 (6 bases). The germline V gene has CDR1 MDHEN and CDR2 SYDVKM. CDR3 size: 14 residues. V dropped 2 bases and J dropped 3 bases, with 8 bases sitting between them. CDR3 sequence reads: CASSLGGSNQPQHF. The CDR3 coding sequence is TGTGCCAGCAGTTTAGGGGGCTCCAATCAGCCCCAGCATTTT.

This clonotype has at least ten counts. V gene TRBV9 combines with J gene TRBJ2-5; no reliable D call. V lost 0 bases and J 2 bases, leaving 8 bases between the germline ends. Germline V gene lookup returns CDR1 SGDLS and CDR2 YYNGEE. The CDR3 runs to 14 residues. The CDR3 here is CASSVGGYQETQYF. The CDR3, as DNA: TGTGCCAGCAGCGTAGGTGGTTATCAAGAGACCCAGTACTTC.

This clonotype was counted a few times. The V gene is TRBV5-4, the J gene TRBJ1-1; the D is unclear. CDR3 length equals 13 residues. Trimming removed 2 bases at V and 1 base at J, with 6 bases between. Germline V gene lookup returns CDR1 SGHNT and CDR2 YYREEE (reference sequence). The CDR3 nucleotides are TGTGCCAGCAGCTTAACCAGGAACACTGAAGCTTTCTTT. It yields the protein CASSLTRNTEAFF.

This clonotype showed up many times. The chain links TRBV5-1 to TRBJ2-3; 8 nucleotides match TRBD1. The V gene end was trimmed by 5 bases and the J gene end by 5 bases; junction bases not matched to a gene: 7. This CDR3 contains 14 residues. CDR1 is SGHRS, CDR2 YFSETQ, per germline. DNA of the CDR3: TGCGCCAGCAGGACAGGGGTGTCGGTAGATACGCAGTATTTT. Translating gives CASRTGVSVDTQYF.

In this sample, this clonotype turned up many times. J is TRBJ2-1 and V is TRBV5-6, with 11 bases matching TRBD2. The J segment lost 0 bases and the V segment lost 4 bases, leaving 3 bases of the junction unmatched. The CDR3 extends over 16 amino acids. Looked up from germline, CDR1 is SGHDT and CDR2 is YYEEEE. CDR3 sequence (DNA): TGTGCCAGCAGCCTAGGACTAGCGGGCTCCTACAATGAGCAGTTCTTC. This translates into CASSLGLAGSYNEQFF. Together with reference TRBV5-6 and TRBJ2-1, the CDR3 gives the full variable domain: DAGVTQSPTHLIKTRGQQVTLRCSPKSGHDTVSWYQQALGQGPQFIFQYYEEEERQRGNFPDRFSGHQFPNYSSELNVNALLLGDSALYLCASSLGLAGSYNEQFFGPGTRLTVL.

This clonotype was recorded many times. The chain uses TRBV18 and TRBJ1-2; D uncertain. Germline lookup yields CDR1 KGHSH and CDR2 LQKENI. V lost 3 bases, J lost 6 bases, and 14 bases lay in between. The CDR3 has 14 residues. CDR3 residues: CASSPSIALDGYTF. The CDR3 DNA reads as TGTGCCAGCTCACCCTCAATCGCGCTAGATGGCTACACCTTC.

This clonotype occurred many times. It is unclear where the CDR3 begins or ends on the DNA, so no DNA is shown, and the CDR3 is as TCRdb lists it. This sequence joins TRBV6-2 or TRBV6-3 and TRBJ1-1; the table's D call TRBD1 went unverified against the DNA. Germline CDR1 and CDR2: MNHEY and SVGEGT. The CDR3 comprises 18 residues, both ends counted. CDR3 region: CASSSAFGAGKFPTEAFF.

There are many counts of this clonotype. This rearrangement joins TRBV18 to TRBJ1-1, with D possibly matching TRBD1 (5 bases). The V gene lost 3 bases and the J gene lost 8 bases, with 7 bases spanning the gap. Germline-derived CDR1 and CDR2 are KGHSH and LQKENI. This CDR3 contains 11 residues. For the CDR3, the DNA is TGTGCCAGCTCACCGGGGGGGGAAGCTTTCTTT. Translation gives CASSPGGEAFF.